Sequencing of this T cell receptor (beta chain) was carried out in a study of shared clonotypes between healthy human individuals. At the level of the study: CD4 naive cells filled three plates per donor, CD4 memory three, CD8 naive two and CD8 memory one.

Germline values: CDR1 SGHTA, CDR2 FQGNSA. The CDR3 sequence is 14 residues long. The V segment lost 6 bases and the J segment 3 bases; nucleotides outside the gene matches: 4. The repertoire was sequenced with immunoSEQ multiplex PCR; TCRdb's copy has only in-frame clones and lacks some. Of some 1,600,000 clones in the sample, under 99% were seen once. General study findings and limits: Blood was the sole source, and tissue repertoires probably differ. Compared with clonotypes that all four donors shared, non-shared clonotypes had lower generation probabilities.

Donors were Caucasian adults residing in Nashville, Tennessee, USA. A note on this clone: Its cognate antigen is unknown.

J is TRBJ1-3 and V is TRBV7-2, with 8 nucleotides matching TRBD1. Sequencing was performed on naive CD4+ T cells sorted from blood. Sample subset: CD45RA+ positively selected. The receptor's source is a man aged 25-45 years in good health. The CDR3 DNA reads TGTGCCAGCAGTCCAGGGGGCTTTGGAAACACCATATATTTT. It is translated as CASSPGGFGNTIYF.